This is a list of T cell receptor beta chains from one sample in a study of blood T cell repertoires in COVID-19. Sequencing used immunoSEQ multiplex PCR; TCRdb keeps in-frame clones, though not all of them. The repertoire holds about 230,000 clones, with approximately 80% as singletons. The sample comprised peripheral blood. The receptors shown here come from a man between 40 and 49 years old with acute or convalescent COVID-19. The CDR3 runs from the conserved cysteine through the conserved F or W. The order of the fields is D gene, V gene, clone size, J gene, CDR3 DNA, CDR3 protein. The D gene is left open where the match is weak. Size is stated for part of the rows, as once, few or many counts, or as a class when the clone is expanded.

D gene: TRBD1
V gene: TRBV5-4
clone size: .
J gene: TRBJ1-2
CDR3 DNA: TGTGCCAGCAGCTTCAACAGGGGCCACTATGGCTACACCTTC
CDR3 protein: CASSFNRGHYGYTF

D gene: .
V gene: TRBV7-2
clone size: .
J gene: TRBJ1-2
CDR3 DNA: TGTGCCAGCACCCTGCAGGCGGGGAGGCGGTCTAGCTACACCTTC
CDR3 protein: CASTLQAGRRSSYTF

D gene: .
V gene: TRBV29-1
clone size: .
J gene: TRBJ1-2
CDR3 DNA: TGCAGCGCGTGGGCAGGGAACTATGGCTACACCTTC
CDR3 protein: CSAWAGNYGYTF

D gene: .
V gene: TRBV6-5
clone size: .
J gene: TRBJ1-4
CDR3 DNA: TGTGCCAGCAGTTACGACGCGGAGACTAATGAAAAACTGTTTTTT
CDR3 protein: CASSYDAETNEKLFF

D gene: .
V gene: TRBV9
clone size: .
J gene: TRBJ2-7
CDR3 DNA: TGTGCCAGCAGCCCCCGGACAGAAACTTTCTCCTACGAGCAGTACTTC
CDR3 protein: CASSPRTETFSYEQYF

D gene: .
V gene: TRBV13
clone size: .
J gene: TRBJ2-7
CDR3 DNA: TGTGCCAGCAGCGCTAGACAGAATCCTTCCTACGAGCAGTACTTC
CDR3 protein: CASSARQNPSYEQYF

D gene: .
V gene: TRBV5-1
clone size: few
J gene: TRBJ1-2
CDR3 DNA: TGCGCCAGCAGCTTAAGTGGGGCGGATGGCTACACCTTC
CDR3 protein: CASSLSGADGYTF

D gene: .
V gene: TRBV15
clone size: .
J gene: TRBJ1-4
CDR3 DNA: TGTGCCACCAGCAGAGATCGGAGCCAGGGGGAAAAACTGTTTTTT
CDR3 protein: CATSRDRSQGEKLFF

D gene: TRBD2
V gene: TRBV7-3
clone size: .
J gene: TRBJ2-7
CDR3 DNA: TGTGCCAGCAGCCTTAGTGGGGGACTAGCGGATCAGTACGAGCAGTACTTC
CDR3 protein: CASSLSGGLADQYEQYF

D gene: .
V gene: TRBV6-5
clone size: few
J gene: TRBJ1-1
CDR3 DNA: TGTGCCAGCAGAGAGACACTGCTCCAACCTGAAGCTTTCTTT
CDR3 protein: CASRETLLQPEAFF

D gene: TRBD1
V gene: TRBV7-3
clone size: .
J gene: TRBJ1-1
CDR3 DNA: TGTGCCAGCAGCCCCACAGGGGCAAACACTGAAGCTTTCTTT
CDR3 protein: CASSPTGANTEAFF

D gene: .
V gene: TRBV11-3
clone size: .
J gene: TRBJ2-7
CDR3 DNA: TGTGCCAGCAGCCGACCGGGACTTCTCCTCTACGAGCAGTACTTC
CDR3 protein: CASSRPGLLLYEQYF

D gene: .
V gene: TRBV28
clone size: once
J gene: TRBJ1-5
CDR3 DNA: TGTGCCAGCAGTTTTGGTCAGCAGGAAGGTCAGCCCCAGCATTTT
CDR3 protein: CASSFGQQEGQPQHF

D gene: TRBD2
V gene: TRBV7-2
clone size: once
J gene: TRBJ2-1
CDR3 DNA: TGTGCCACCGATAAAGTAGCGGGAGGCTATGAGCAGTTCTTC
CDR3 protein: CATDKVAGGYEQFF

D gene: .
V gene: TRBV27
clone size: .
J gene: TRBJ1-2
CDR3 DNA: TGTGCCAGCACCCCGACAGGCGCGAGCTATGGCTACACCTTC
CDR3 protein: CASTPTGASYGYTF

D gene: .
V gene: TRBV27
clone size: .
J gene: TRBJ2-7
CDR3 DNA: TGTGCCAGCAGCCTGAGCCCTTCCTACGAGCAGTACTTC
CDR3 protein: CASSLSPSYEQYF

D gene: TRBD1
V gene: TRBV9
clone size: .
J gene: TRBJ1-4
CDR3 DNA: TGTGCCAGCAGCGTAGCCCCAGGGGGAGTTAATGAAAAACTGTTTTTT
CDR3 protein: CASSVAPGGVNEKLFF

D gene: .
V gene: TRBV12-3/TRBV12-4
clone size: .
J gene: TRBJ1-1
CDR3 DNA: TGTGCCAGCAGTTTGCGGACTGAAGCTTTCTTT
CDR3 protein: CASSLRTEAFF

D gene: TRBD1
V gene: TRBV7-8
clone size: .
J gene: TRBJ1-2
CDR3 DNA: TGTGCCAGCAGCCCCCGGACAGGGGTTAACTATGGCTACACCTTC
CDR3 protein: CASSPRTGVNYGYTF

D gene: .
V gene: TRBV14
clone size: once
J gene: TRBJ1-1
CDR3 DNA: TGTGCCAGCAGCTCGCAGGGAAACACTGAAGCTTTCTTT
CDR3 protein: CASSSQGNTEAFF

D gene: .
V gene: TRBV20-1
clone size: .
J gene: TRBJ1-2
CDR3 DNA: TGCAGTGCTAGTGGCAGGGGAACGGTTGGCTACACCTTC
CDR3 protein: CSASGRGTVGYTF

D gene: .
V gene: TRBV27
clone size: .
J gene: TRBJ2-5
CDR3 DNA: TGTGCCAGCAGTCCCCAGGGGATGAGGGAGACCCAGTACTTC
CDR3 protein: CASSPQGMRETQYF

D gene: .
V gene: TRBV19
clone size: .
J gene: TRBJ1-1
CDR3 DNA: TGTGCCAGTAGTGTGACAGGACCTGAAGCTTTCTTT
CDR3 protein: CASSVTGPEAFF

D gene: TRBD1
V gene: TRBV6-4
clone size: .
J gene: TRBJ1-1
CDR3 DNA: TGTGCCAGCAGTGACGACAGGGGACTTGAAGCTTTCTTT
CDR3 protein: CASSDDRGLEAFF

D gene: TRBD2
V gene: TRBV14
clone size: .
J gene: TRBJ2-2
CDR3 DNA: TGTGCCAGCAGCCAAGGACTAGCGGGAGCTAACGGGGAGCTGTTTTTT
CDR3 protein: CASSQGLAGANGELFF

D gene: TRBD2
V gene: TRBV19
clone size: .
J gene: TRBJ2-1
CDR3 DNA: TGTGCCAGTAGTATCCCTACCCGACTAGCGGGACCCTACAATGAGCAGTTCTTC
CDR3 protein: CASSIPTRLAGPYNEQFF

D gene: TRBD1
V gene: TRBV6-4
clone size: .
J gene: TRBJ1-1
CDR3 DNA: TGTGCCAGCAGGCGGGACAGGCAGAACACTGAAGCTTTCTTT
CDR3 protein: CASRRDRQNTEAFF

D gene: .
V gene: TRBV4-1
clone size: .
J gene: TRBJ1-6
CDR3 DNA: TGCGCCAGCAGCCCAACCGTTACTCAGGGTTATTCACCCCTCCACTTT
CDR3 protein: CASSPTVTQGYSPLHF

D gene: .
V gene: TRBV5-6
clone size: .
J gene: TRBJ1-2
CDR3 DNA: TGTGCCAGCAGCTCACAGATGAACTATGGCTACACCTTC
CDR3 protein: CASSSQMNYGYTF

D gene: TRBD2
V gene: TRBV30
clone size: .
J gene: TRBJ2-7
CDR3 DNA: TGTGCCTGGAATTCAGCGGGAGGGGGCGAGCAGTACTTC
CDR3 protein: CAWNSAGGGEQYF

D gene: TRBD1
V gene: TRBV4-2
clone size: .
J gene: TRBJ1-2
CDR3 DNA: TGTGCCAGCAGCCAAGATCAGGACAGGGCTTCTGGCTACACCTTC
CDR3 protein: CASSQDQDRASGYTF

D gene: .
V gene: TRBV5-1
clone size: .
J gene: TRBJ1-1
CDR3 DNA: TGCGCCAGCAGCCCGAACAAGAACACTGAAGCTTTCTTT
CDR3 protein: CASSPNKNTEAFF

D gene: .
V gene: TRBV7-9
clone size: .
J gene: TRBJ1-1
CDR3 DNA: TGTGCCAGCAGCTTACAGGGGCGTACTGAAGCTTTCTTT
CDR3 protein: CASSLQGRTEAFF

D gene: TRBD1
V gene: TRBV25-1
clone size: .
J gene: TRBJ1-5
CDR3 DNA: TGTGCCAGCAGGAACAGGGGGGACAATCAGCCCCAGCATTTT
CDR3 protein: CASRNRGDNQPQHF

D gene: TRBD1
V gene: TRBV19
clone size: .
J gene: TRBJ1-5
CDR3 DNA: TGTGCCAGTACCCAGGGGGCGGACAATCAGCCCCAGCATTTT
CDR3 protein: CASTQGADNQPQHF

D gene: TRBD2
V gene: TRBV9
clone size: .
J gene: TRBJ2-1
CDR3 DNA: TGTGCCAGCAGCTCACTAGCGGGAACCTACAATGAGCAGTTCTTC
CDR3 protein: CASSSLAGTYNEQFF

D gene: .
V gene: TRBV21-1
clone size: .
J gene: TRBJ2-5
CDR3 DNA: TGTGCCAGCAGCACCGCGAAGACCCAGTACTTC
CDR3 protein: CASSTAKTQYF

D gene: .
V gene: TRBV11-2
clone size: .
J gene: TRBJ2-7
CDR3 DNA: TGTGCCAGCAGCTTAGGACAGTCCTTTACCTACGAGCAGTACTTC
CDR3 protein: CASSLGQSFTYEQYF

D gene: .
V gene: TRBV6-5
clone size: once
J gene: TRBJ1-1
CDR3 DNA: TGTGCCAGCAGTTACTCGATGCAGGGTATCACTGAAGCTTTCTTT
CDR3 protein: CASSYSMQGITEAFF

D gene: TRBD2
V gene: TRBV4-1
clone size: once
J gene: TRBJ2-1
CDR3 DNA: TGCGCCAGCGCAGCGGGAGTGTCTAATGAGCAGTTCTTC
CDR3 protein: CASAAGVSNEQFF

D gene: .
V gene: TRBV6-5
clone size: .
J gene: TRBJ2-7
CDR3 DNA: TGTGCCAGCAGTTACTCGAGCGACAGTCACTCCTACGAGCAGTACTTC
CDR3 protein: CASSYSSDSHSYEQYF

D gene: TRBD1
V gene: TRBV3-1/TRBV3-2
clone size: once
J gene: TRBJ2-7
CDR3 DNA: TGTGCCAGCAGGCTACAGGGGGCCCCATCCTACGAGCAGTACTTC
CDR3 protein: CASRLQGAPSYEQYF

D gene: TRBD2
V gene: TRBV5-1
clone size: .
J gene: TRBJ2-1
CDR3 DNA: TGCGCCAGCAGAGGGCGGGAGATTACAAATGAGCAGTTCTTC
CDR3 protein: CASRGREITNEQFF

D gene: .
V gene: TRBV19
clone size: few
J gene: TRBJ2-5
CDR3 DNA: TGTGCCAGTAGCTCCCAAGAGACCCAGTACTTC
CDR3 protein: CASSSQETQYF

D gene: TRBD2
V gene: TRBV5-1
clone size: .
J gene: TRBJ2-1
CDR3 DNA: TGCGCCAGCAGCAGAATACTAGCGGGAGGGTTAAGCTCCTACAATGAGCAGTTCTTC
CDR3 protein: CASSRILAGGLSSYNEQFF

D gene: TRBD2
V gene: TRBV15
clone size: .
J gene: TRBJ2-1
CDR3 DNA: TGTGCCACCAGCATGAGGACTAGCGGGAGGGAGTACAATGAGCAGTTCTTC
CDR3 protein: CATSMRTSGREYNEQFF

D gene: .
V gene: TRBV7-9
clone size: .
J gene: TRBJ1-1
CDR3 DNA: TGTGCCAGCAGCTTAGAGCACGATTACACTGAAGCTTTCTTT
CDR3 protein: CASSLEHDYTEAFF

D gene: TRBD1
V gene: TRBV29-1
clone size: .
J gene: TRBJ2-2
CDR3 DNA: TGCAGCGGCGGACGGGGCAGGCAGGGGGCGAAGGGGGAGCTGTTTTTT
CDR3 protein: CSGGRGRQGAKGELFF

D gene: TRBD1
V gene: TRBV27
clone size: .
J gene: TRBJ2-7
CDR3 DNA: TGTGCCAGCAGTAGCCGGGGGGACAGGGATTACGAGCAGTACTTC
CDR3 protein: CASSSRGDRDYEQYF

D gene: .
V gene: TRBV16
clone size: .
J gene: TRBJ2-3
CDR3 DNA: TGTGCCAGCAGCCAGGAGGTGGCAGATACGCAGTATTTT
CDR3 protein: CASSQEVADTQYF

D gene: .
V gene: TRBV7-9
clone size: .
J gene: TRBJ1-6
CDR3 DNA: TGTGCCAGCAGCTCCGTGGACGGAGGCTATTCACCCCTCCACTTT
CDR3 protein: CASSSVDGGYSPLHF

D gene: .
V gene: TRBV4-2
clone size: .
J gene: TRBJ2-3
CDR3 DNA: TGTGCCAGCAGCCAAGAATGGCTTCCCACAGATACGCAGTATTTT
CDR3 protein: CASSQEWLPTDTQYF